The entry below gives a single TCR beta chain sequence along with its context. Its antigen is unidentified. This record belongs to a study of cytomegalovirus exposure and HLA in healthy donors. Repertoires were generated with immunoSEQ multiplex PCR, while TCRdb's copy carries only in-frame clones and drops some. The sample holds 150,000 to 200,000 clones, about 89% seen once. Study results and limitations: Specificity of a few CMV-associated chains for CMV antigens was verified in vitro.

The germline V gene has CDR1 SGHDT and CDR2 YYEEEE. The trim removed 3 bases at V and 7 bases at J, leaving 23 bases unmatched. The CDR3 contains 19 residues. V usage is TRBV5-6 and J usage is TRBJ2-3, with 7 bases lining up with TRBD1. This receptor was taken from a man aged 18 to 35 in good health and CMV-seropositive. Sequencing was done on a sample of PBMCs. CDR3 loop: CASSSIIITGARDRNTQYF. The CDR3 DNA sequence: TGTGCCAGCAGCTCCATAATAATAACAGGGGCCAGGGATAGAAATACGCAGTATTTT. Full variable domain (outside the CDR3, taken from reference TRBV5-6 and TRBJ2-3): DAGVTQSPTHLIKTRGQQVTLRCSPKSGHDTVSWYQQALGQGPQFIFQYYEEEERQRGNFPDRFSGHQFPNYSSELNVNALLLGDSALYLCASSSIIITGARDRNTQYFGPGTRLTVL.